This T cell receptor (beta chain) was identified during a study of blood T cell repertoires in COVID-19. Study overall: COVID-19 samples, acute and convalescent, were from the United States, Italy and Spain.

Some clones are missing from TCRdb's copy, which holds only in-frame ones; the method was immunoSEQ multiplex PCR. The data contain 250,000 to 300,000 clones, about nine tenths of them singletons. The V segment lost 5 bases and the J segment 2 bases; nucleotides outside the gene matches: 7. Germline CDR1 is KGHSH and CDR2 is LQKENI. This CDR3 has 15 residues. The clonotype was recovered from a woman aged 40 to 50 with acute COVID-19. The sample consisted of PBMCs or T cells enriched from blood (not recorded which). J is TRBJ2-3 and V is TRBV18, with TRBD2 matching over 7 bases. DNA for the CDR3: TGTGCCAGCTCAACCAGCGGGGACCTCACAGATACGCAGTATTTT. This translates into CASSTSGDLTDTQYF.